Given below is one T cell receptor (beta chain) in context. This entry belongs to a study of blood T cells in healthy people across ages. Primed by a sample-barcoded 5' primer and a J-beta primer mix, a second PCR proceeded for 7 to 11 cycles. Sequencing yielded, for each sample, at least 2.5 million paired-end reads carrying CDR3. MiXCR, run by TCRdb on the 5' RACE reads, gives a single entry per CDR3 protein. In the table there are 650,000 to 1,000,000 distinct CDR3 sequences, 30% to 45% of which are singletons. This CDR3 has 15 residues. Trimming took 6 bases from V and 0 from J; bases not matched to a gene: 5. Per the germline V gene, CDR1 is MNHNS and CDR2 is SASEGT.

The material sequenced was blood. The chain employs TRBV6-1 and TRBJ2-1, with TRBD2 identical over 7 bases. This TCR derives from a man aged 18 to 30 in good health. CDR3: CASRISGSSYNEQFF. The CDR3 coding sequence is TGTGCCAGCAGGATTAGCGGGTCCTCCTACAATGAGCAGTTCTTC.